This record covers a single T cell receptor beta chain. Its binding antigen is unknown. No much larger clone exists at a distance of one base, and base qualities are not known. TCRbeta CDR3 regions were amplified from genomic DNA using the immunoSEQ Assay, a bias-controlled multiplex PCR. In the source study's methods: Within the assay, amplification of reference gene primers was used to estimate how many nucleated cells each sample contained. To quantify the absolute abundance of each unique TCRbeta CDR3 rearrangement, sequence reads were collapsed and filtered. Productive Simpson clonality was computed per sample as the square root of Simpson's diversity index over productive rearrangements. TCRdb took over this immuneACCESS table, retaining in-frame rearrangements with V and J assigned. Such tables are incomplete; in checked studies, under half of the missing clones stem from an unresolved V gene, and the remainder is unexplained. Clonal size and the V and J genes are those of that table, whereas D and trimming came from the DNA. The sample contains roughly 300,000 clones, 65% to 90% of them found a single time. Of the sample, about an eighth falls within the top ten clones.

The collaborating institutions used their own protocols to collect whole blood in K2EDTA tubes. For TCRbeta analysis, collaborator samples were shipped as frozen whole blood, as isolated PBMCs, or as DNA extracted from either sample type. Inclusive of the bounding cysteine and phenylalanine, the CDR3 is 13 residues long. The read is trimmed to its CDR3 DNA, 39 bases read in frame from base 1. Relative to germline, V is missing 8 bases and J is missing 3 bases, with 7 bases of the junction outside any gene match. As encoded in the germline V gene, CDR1 is KGHSH while CDR2 is LQKENI. The data were taken from a study of blood T cell repertoires in COVID-19 (dated by TCRdb to about 2020). General notes on the study: Collaborator samples came from the United States, Italy and Spain and covered acute and convalescent phases of COVID-19. Where available, HLA class I and class II types were obtained from metadata supplied by the sample provider rather than from assay-based typing. Samples came from the ongoing ImmuneRACE study (first 160 participants) plus 1,254 subjects from 6 global collaborators. Subjects who had been exposed to COVID-19, were actively infected with it, or had recovered from it provided the deeply sampled blood TCRbeta repertoires that made up the dataset. The material from the prospective study consisted of cDNA or gDNA derived from T cells, B-cell-depleted T cells, or PBMCs. The repertoires were made available in a free public database intended to serve as a resource for research on the immune response to SARS-CoV-2. Nearly every sample came with metadata listing a de-identified subject ID, COVID-19 status, age in years and sex. Paper-wide results and their limitations: How much clinical and demographic metadata was included differed by source and by participant, and the metadata was provided uncurated.

This chain is built from TRBV18 and TRBJ2-7; 7 central bases correspond to TRBD2. This TCR was recovered from a human donor in a cohort sampled during active COVID-19. The sample was peripheral blood. The CDR3 region: CASTLGLGYEQYF. DNA sequence: TGTGCCAGCACCCTAGGACTAGGCTACGAGCAGTACTTC. The full variable domain, completed from the reference TRBV18 and TRBJ2-7 proteins outside the CDR3, reads NAGVMQNPRHLVRRRGQEARLRCSPMKGHSHVYWYRQLPEEGLKFMVYLQKENIIDESGMPKERFSAEFPKEGPSILRIQQVVRGDSAAYFCASTLGLGYEQYFGPGTRLTVT.